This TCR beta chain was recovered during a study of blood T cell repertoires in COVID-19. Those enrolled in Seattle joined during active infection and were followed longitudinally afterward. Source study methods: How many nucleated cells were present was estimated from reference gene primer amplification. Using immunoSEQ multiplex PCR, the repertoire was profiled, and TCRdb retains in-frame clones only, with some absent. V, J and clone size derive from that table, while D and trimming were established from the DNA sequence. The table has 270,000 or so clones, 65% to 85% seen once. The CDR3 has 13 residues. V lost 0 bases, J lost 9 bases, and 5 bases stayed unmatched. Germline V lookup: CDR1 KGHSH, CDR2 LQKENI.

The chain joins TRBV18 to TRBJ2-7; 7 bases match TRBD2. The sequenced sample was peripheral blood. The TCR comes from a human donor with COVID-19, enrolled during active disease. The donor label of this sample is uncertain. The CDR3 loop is CASSPPGGEWQYF. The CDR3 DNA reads TGTGCCAGCTCACCACCGGGAGGGGAGTGGCAGTACTTC.